This T cell receptor (beta chain) originates from a study of liver allograft versus peripheral blood T cells. Overall study: Hepatic allograft T cell receptor repertoires were evaluated relative to those present in recipients' peripheral blood. Whole-study findings and limits: Intragraft T cell receptor repertoires of liver allografts were reportedly distinct from those in peripheral blood.

This CDR3 is 16 amino acids long. The germline V gene encodes CDR1 KGHDR and CDR2 SFDVKD. V lost 0 bases, J lost 4 bases, and 14 bases lay in between. This clonotype is labeled medium-sized. Its antigen is unidentified. MiXCR was run by TCRdb on the reads, yielding one entry per CDR3 protein. The sample yields 9,500 to 12,000 distinct CDR3 sequences, roughly 23% seen once. The source of this sequence is a human patient who had a liver transplant. Some T cells may possibly be graft donor cells. The chain has TRBV24-1 and TRBJ1-2, with D maybe TRBD1 (5 bases). DNA of the CDR3: TGTGCCACCAGTGATTTGAAGGGGAAGAAGGGCTATGGCTACACCTTC. It translates to CATSDLKGKKGYGYTF.